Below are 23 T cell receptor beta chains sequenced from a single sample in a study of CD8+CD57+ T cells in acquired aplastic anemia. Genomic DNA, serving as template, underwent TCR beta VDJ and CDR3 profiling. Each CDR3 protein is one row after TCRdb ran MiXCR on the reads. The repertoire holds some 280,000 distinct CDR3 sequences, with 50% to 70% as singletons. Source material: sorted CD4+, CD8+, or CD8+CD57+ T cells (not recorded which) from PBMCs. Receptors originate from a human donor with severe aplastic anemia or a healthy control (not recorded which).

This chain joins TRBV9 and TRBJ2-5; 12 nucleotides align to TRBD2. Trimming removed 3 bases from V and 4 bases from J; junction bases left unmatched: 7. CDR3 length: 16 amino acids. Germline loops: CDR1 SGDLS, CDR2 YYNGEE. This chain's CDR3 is CASSAPSGGAPETQYF. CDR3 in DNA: TGTGCCAGCAGCGCTCCTAGCGGGGGGGCCCCAGAGACCCAGTACTTC.

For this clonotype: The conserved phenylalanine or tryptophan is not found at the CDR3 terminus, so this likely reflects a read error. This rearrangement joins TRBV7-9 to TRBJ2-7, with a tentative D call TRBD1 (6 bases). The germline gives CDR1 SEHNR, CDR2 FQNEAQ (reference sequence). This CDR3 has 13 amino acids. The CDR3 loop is CASGLVQGAEQYI. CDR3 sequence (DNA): TGTGCCAGCGGCTTAGTACAGGGAGCCGAGCAGTACATC.

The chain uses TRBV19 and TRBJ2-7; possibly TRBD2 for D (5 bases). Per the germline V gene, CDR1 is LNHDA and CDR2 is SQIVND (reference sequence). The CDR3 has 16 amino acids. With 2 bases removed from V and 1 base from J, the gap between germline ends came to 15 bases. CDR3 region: CASSISYAGGSYEQYF. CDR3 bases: TGTGCCAGTAGTATATCATACGCTGGAGGTTCCTACGAGCAGTACTTC.

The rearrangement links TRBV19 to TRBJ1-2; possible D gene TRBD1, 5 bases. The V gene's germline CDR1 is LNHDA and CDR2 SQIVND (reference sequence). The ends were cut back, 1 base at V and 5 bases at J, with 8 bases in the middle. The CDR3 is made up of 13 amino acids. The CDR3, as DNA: TGTGCCAGTAGTATAGGCAGGGCTTATGGCTACACCTTC. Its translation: CASSIGRAYGYTF.

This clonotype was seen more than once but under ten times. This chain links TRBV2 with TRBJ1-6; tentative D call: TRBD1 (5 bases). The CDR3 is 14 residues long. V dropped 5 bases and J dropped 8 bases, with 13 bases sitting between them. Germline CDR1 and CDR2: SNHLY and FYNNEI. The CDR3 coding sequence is TGTGCCAGCAGTCCGGGGCCGATTCATTCACCCCTCCACTTT. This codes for CASSPGPIHSPLHF.

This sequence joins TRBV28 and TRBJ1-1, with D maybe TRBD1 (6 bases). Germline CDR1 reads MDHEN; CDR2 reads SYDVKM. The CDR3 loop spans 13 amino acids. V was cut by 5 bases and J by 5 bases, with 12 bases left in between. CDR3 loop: CASSGGRGTEAFF. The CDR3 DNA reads TGTGCCAGCAGTGGGGGCAGGGGTACTGAAGCTTTCTTT.

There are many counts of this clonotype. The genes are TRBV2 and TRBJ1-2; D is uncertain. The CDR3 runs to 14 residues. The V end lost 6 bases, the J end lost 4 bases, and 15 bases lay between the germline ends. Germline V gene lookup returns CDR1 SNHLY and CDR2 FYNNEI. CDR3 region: CASRREPKPYGYTF. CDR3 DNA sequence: TGTGCCAGCAGGAGGGAACCAAAACCCTATGGCTACACCTTC.

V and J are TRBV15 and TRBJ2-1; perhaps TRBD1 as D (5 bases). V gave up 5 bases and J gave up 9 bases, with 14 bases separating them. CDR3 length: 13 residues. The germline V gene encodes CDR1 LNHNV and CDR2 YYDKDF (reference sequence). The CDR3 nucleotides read TGTGCCACCAGCGGACCGACAGTGACTGAGCAGTTCTTC. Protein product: CATSGPTVTEQFF.

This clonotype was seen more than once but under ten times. The CDR3 DNA reads as TGTGCCACCAGCAGGGGGCAGGGAGCTAACTATGGCTACACCTTC. Amino acids: CATSRGQGANYGYTF. The rearrangement uses TRBV15 and TRBJ1-2, with D possibly matching TRBD1 (5 bases). The germline gives CDR1 LNHNV, CDR2 YYDKDF (reference sequence). With 3 bases removed from V and 0 bases from J, the gap between germline ends came to 11 bases. The CDR3 spans 15 residues.

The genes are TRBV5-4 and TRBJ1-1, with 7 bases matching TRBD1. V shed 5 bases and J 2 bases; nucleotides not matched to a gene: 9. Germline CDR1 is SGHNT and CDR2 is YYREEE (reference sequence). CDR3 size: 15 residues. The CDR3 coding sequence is TGTGCCAGCAGTTACGCCCGACAGGGAAACACTGAAGCTTTCTTT. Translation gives CASSYARQGNTEAFF. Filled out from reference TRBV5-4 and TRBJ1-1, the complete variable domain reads ETGVTQSPTHLIKTRGQQVTLRCSSQSGHNTVSWYQQALGQGPQFIFQYYREEENGRGNFPPRFSGLQFPNYSSELNVNALELDDSALYLCASSYARQGNTEAFFGQGTRLTVV.

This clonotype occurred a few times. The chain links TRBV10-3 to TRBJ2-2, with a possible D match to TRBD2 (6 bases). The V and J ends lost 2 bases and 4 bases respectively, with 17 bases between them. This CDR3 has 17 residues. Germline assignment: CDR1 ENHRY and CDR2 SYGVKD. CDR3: CAISELAQQSSTGELFF. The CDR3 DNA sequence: TGTGCCATCAGTGAGCTAGCGCAACAGTCGAGCACCGGGGAGCTGTTTTTT.

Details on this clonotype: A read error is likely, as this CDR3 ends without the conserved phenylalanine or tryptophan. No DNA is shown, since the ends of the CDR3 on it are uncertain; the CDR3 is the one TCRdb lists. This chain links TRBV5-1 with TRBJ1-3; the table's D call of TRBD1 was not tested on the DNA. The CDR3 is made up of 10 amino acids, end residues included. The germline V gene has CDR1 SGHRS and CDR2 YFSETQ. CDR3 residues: CASTGTGSNT.

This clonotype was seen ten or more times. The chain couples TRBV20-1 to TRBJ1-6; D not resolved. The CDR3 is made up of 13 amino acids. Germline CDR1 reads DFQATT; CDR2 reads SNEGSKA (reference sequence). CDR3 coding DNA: TGCGTTTGGTGGACCTCCTATAATTCACCCCTCCACTTT. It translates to CVWWTSYNSPLHF.

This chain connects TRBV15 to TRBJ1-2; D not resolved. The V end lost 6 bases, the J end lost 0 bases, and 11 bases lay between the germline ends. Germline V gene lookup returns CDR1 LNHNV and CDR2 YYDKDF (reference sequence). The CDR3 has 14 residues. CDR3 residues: CATSHGVTNYGYTF. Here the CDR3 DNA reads TGTGCCACCAGTCACGGGGTGACTAACTATGGCTACACCTTC.

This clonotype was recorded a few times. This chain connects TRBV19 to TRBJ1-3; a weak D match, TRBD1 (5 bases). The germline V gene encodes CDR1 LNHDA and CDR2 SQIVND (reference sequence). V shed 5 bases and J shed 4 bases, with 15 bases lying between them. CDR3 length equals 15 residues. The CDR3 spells CASSSGGTPGNTIYF. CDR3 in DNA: TGTGCCAGTAGTTCGGGCGGGACTCCGGGAAACACCATATATTTT.

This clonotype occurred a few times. The DNA of the CDR3 is TGCAGTGCTAGAGCAACAGGAGTGGGAGATGGCTACACCTTC. Protein sequence: CSARATGVGDGYTF. The chain employs TRBV20-1 and TRBJ1-2, with D possibly matching TRBD1 (5 bases). The CDR3 contains 14 residues. V lost 1 base and J 6 bases, leaving 15 bases between the germline ends. CDR1 and CDR2 (germline): DFQATT, SNEGSKA (reference sequence).

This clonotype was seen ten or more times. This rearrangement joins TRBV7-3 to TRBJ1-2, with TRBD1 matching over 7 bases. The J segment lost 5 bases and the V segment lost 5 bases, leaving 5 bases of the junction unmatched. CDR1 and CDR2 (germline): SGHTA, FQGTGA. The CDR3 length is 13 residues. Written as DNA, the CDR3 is TGTGCCAGCAGCGCGGGACAGAATTATGGCTACACCTTC. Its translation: CASSAGQNYGYTF.

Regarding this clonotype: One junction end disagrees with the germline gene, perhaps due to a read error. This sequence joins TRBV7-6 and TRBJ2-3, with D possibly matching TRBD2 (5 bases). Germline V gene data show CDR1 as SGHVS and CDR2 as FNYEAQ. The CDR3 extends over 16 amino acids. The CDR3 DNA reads TGTGCCAGCAGCTGGCGGACTGGAGCTAGCACAGATACGCGGTATTTT. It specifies CASSWRTGASTDTRYF.

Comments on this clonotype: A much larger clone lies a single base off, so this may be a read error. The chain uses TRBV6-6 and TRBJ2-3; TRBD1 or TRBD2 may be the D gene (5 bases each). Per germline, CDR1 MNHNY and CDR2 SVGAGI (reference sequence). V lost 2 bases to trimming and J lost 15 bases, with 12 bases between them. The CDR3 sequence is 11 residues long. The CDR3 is CASSYPGPQYF. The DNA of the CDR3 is TGTGCCAGCAGTTACCCGGGGCCTCAATATTTT.

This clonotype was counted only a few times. CDR3 region: CSASGRKGNSPLHF. The CDR3 nucleotides read TGCAGTGCTAGCGGGCGGAAGGGCAATTCACCCCTCCACTTT. The V and J genes are TRBV20-1 and TRBJ1-6; no reliable D call. The CDR3 runs 14 residues. Per germline, CDR1 DFQATT and CDR2 SNEGSKA (reference sequence). Trimming shortened V by 3 bases and J by 7 bases, and 13 bases separated the two germline ends.

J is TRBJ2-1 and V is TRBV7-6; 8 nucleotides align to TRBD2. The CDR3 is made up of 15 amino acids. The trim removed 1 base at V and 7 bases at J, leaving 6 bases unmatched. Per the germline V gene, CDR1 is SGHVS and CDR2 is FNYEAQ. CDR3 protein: CASSLDGTRSNEQFF. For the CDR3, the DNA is TGTGCCAGCAGCTTAGATGGGACTAGGTCGAATGAGCAGTTCTTC.

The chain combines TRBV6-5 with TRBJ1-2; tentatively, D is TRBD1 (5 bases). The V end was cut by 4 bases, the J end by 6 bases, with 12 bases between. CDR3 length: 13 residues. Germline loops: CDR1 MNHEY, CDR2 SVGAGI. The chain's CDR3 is CASSSIGRDGYTF. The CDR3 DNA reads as TGTGCCAGCAGTTCGATTGGCAGGGATGGCTACACCTTC.

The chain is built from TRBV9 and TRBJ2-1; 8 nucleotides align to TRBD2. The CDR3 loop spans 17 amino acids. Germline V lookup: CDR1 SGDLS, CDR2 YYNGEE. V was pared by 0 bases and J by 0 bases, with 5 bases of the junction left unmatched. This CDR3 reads CASSVEPSGGSYNEQFF. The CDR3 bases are TGTGCCAGCAGCGTAGAGCCCAGCGGGGGCTCCTACAATGAGCAGTTCTTC.